This passage covers 17 T cell receptor beta chains from one sample sequenced in a study of blood T cell repertoires in COVID-19. The protocol was immunoSEQ multiplex PCR, while the TCRdb copy is restricted to in-frame clones and leaves out a portion. This table holds about 160,000 clones, approximately 95% found once. Sequenced sample: peripheral blood. These receptors all come from a woman in her fifties or sixties with acute or convalescent COVID-19.

The gene calls are TRBV7-3 and TRBJ2-1, with a weak D call TRBD1 (7 bases). Germline V CDR1 and CDR2: SGHTA, FQGTGA. CDR3 length: 13 amino acids. Trimming cost V 2 bases and J 9 bases, with 11 bases left between them. Here the CDR3 DNA reads TGTGCCAGCAGCTTAGGGACAGCGGGTGAGCAGTTCTTC. Its translation is CASSLGTAGEQFF. Together with reference TRBV7-3 and TRBJ2-1, the CDR3 gives the full variable domain: GAGVSQTPSNKVTEKGKYVELRCDPISGHTALYWYRQSLGQGPEFLIYFQGTGAADDSGLPNDRFFAVRPEGSVSTLKIQRTERGDSAVYLCASSLGTAGEQFFGPGTRLTVL.

The chain has TRBV10-3 and TRBJ2-7; 7 bases are a match to TRBD1. Unmatched junction bases numbered 8, after V lost 7 bases and J lost 2 bases. The CDR3 spans 14 residues. Germline V lookup: CDR1 ENHRY, CDR2 SYGVKD. CDR3 sequence: CAIKNRGPAYEQYF. CDR3 DNA sequence: TGTGCCATCAAAAACAGGGGACCTGCCTACGAGCAGTACTTC.

The rearrangement links TRBV25-1 to TRBJ2-3, with D perhaps matching TRBD2 (6 bases). V lost 0 bases, J lost 2 bases, and 9 bases lay in between. The CDR3 runs 15 residues. The germline V gene has CDR1 MGHDK and CDR2 SYGVNS. CDR3 residues: CASSEYRGFTDTQYF. DNA for the CDR3: TGTGCCAGCAGTGAATATCGGGGGTTCACAGATACGCAGTATTTT.

The rearrangement links TRBV29-1 to TRBJ1-2; D uncertain. This CDR3 is 11 amino acids long. Germline CDR1 reads SQVTM; CDR2 reads ANQGSEA. Trimming left V 6 bases short and J 4 bases short, with 9 bases between. As DNA, the CDR3 is TGCAGCGTAGTAACTACCTATGGCTACACCTTC. Translation gives CSVVTTYGYTF. The complete variable domain, with remaining parts taken from reference TRBV29-1 and TRBJ1-2, reads SAVISQKPSRDICQRGTSLTIQCQVDSQVTMMFWYRQQPGQSLTLIATANQGSEATYESGFVIDKFPISRPNLTFSTLTVSNMSPEDSSIYLCSVVTTYGYTFGSGTRLTVV.

This clone was observed a single time. The CDR3, as DNA: TGTGCCAGCAGCCCCGGACAGAATTACGAGCAGTACTTC. It specifies CASSPGQNYEQYF. This sequence joins TRBV5-8 and TRBJ2-7; a weak D match, TRBD1 (6 bases). The V and J ends lost 4 bases and 4 bases respectively, with 12 bases between them. In germline, CDR1 is SGHTS, CDR2 YDEGEE. The CDR3 sequence is 13 residues long.

The chain employs TRBV4-1 and TRBJ2-1, with 7 nucleotides matching TRBD2. CDR3 length: 15 amino acids. Trimming at V came to 3 bases and at J to 5 bases, leaving 7 bases not matched to a gene. Germline V gene lookup returns CDR1 MGHRA and CDR2 YSYEKL. CDR3 DNA sequence: TGCGCCAGCAGCCATGGTATTCGGGGGGACAATGAGCAGTTCTTC. It yields the protein CASSHGIRGDNEQFF.

The rearrangement uses TRBV5-6 and TRBJ1-3; D perhaps matches TRBD1 (5 bases). With 0 bases removed from V and 8 bases from J, the gap between germline ends came to 15 bases. The CDR3 spans 15 residues. The germline V gene has CDR1 SGHDT and CDR2 YYEEEE. The CDR3 region has the DNA TGTGCCAGCAGCTTGGTAGGGGATGCCGGAGACACCATATATTTT. Translating gives CASSLVGDAGDTIYF.

The rearrangement links TRBV2 to TRBJ1-4; D is uncertain. Trimming took off 3 bases at V and 0 bases at J, with 5 bases between the two ends. The CDR3 runs 14 residues. Germline V lookup: CDR1 SNHLY, CDR2 FYNNEI. As DNA, the CDR3 is TGTGCCAGCAGTGATGACACAACTAATGAAAAACTGTTTTTT. Translating it yields CASSDDTTNEKLFF.

The chain combines TRBV6-5 with TRBJ1-2; possible D gene TRBD1, 5 bases. This CDR3 contains 13 residues. V was trimmed by 3 bases and J by 6 bases, leaving 11 bases between them. In germline, CDR1 is MNHEY, CDR2 SVGAGI. Written as DNA, the CDR3 is TGTGCCAGCAGTTATAGGGGTTTGGATGGCTACACCTTC. Translated: CASSYRGLDGYTF.

This chain connects TRBV29-1 to TRBJ1-2; 9 nucleotides align to TRBD1. With V trimmed by 2 bases and J by 3 bases, 4 bases remained unmatched. The germline V gene encodes CDR1 SQVTM and CDR2 ANQGSEA. This CDR3 contains 14 residues. CDR3 DNA sequence: TGCAGCGTTGAATTGGGGACAGGGCACTATGGCTACACCTTC. Its translation: CSVELGTGHYGYTF.

The chain uses TRBV6-6 and TRBJ2-5, with D perhaps matching TRBD2 (6 bases). The CDR3 covers 16 residues. The V gene lost 2 bases and the J gene lost 1 base, with 14 bases spanning the gap. Looked up from germline, CDR1 is MNHNY and CDR2 is SVGAGI (reference sequence). The CDR3 bases are TGTGCCAGCAGTTACACCGGCGGGGCTGCCCAAGAGACCCAGTACTTC. It yields the protein CASSYTGGAAQETQYF.

The chain uses TRBV6-1 and TRBJ1-5; no clear D gene. The V and J ends lost 0 bases and 5 bases respectively, with 8 bases between them. CDR3 length equals 14 residues. Germline loops: CDR1 MNHNS, CDR2 SASEGT. CDR3 DNA sequence: TGTGCCAGCAGTGAAGCGCAGGTGTATCAGCCCCAGCATTTT. Amino acids: CASSEAQVYQPQHF.

J is TRBJ1-4 and V is TRBV6-6; unclear D gene. CDR3 length: 13 amino acids. Germline values: CDR1 MNHNY, CDR2 SVGAGI (reference sequence). V gave up 4 bases and J gave up 5 bases, with 8 bases separating them. Here the CDR3 reads CASSFPGNEKLFF. CDR3 DNA sequence: TGTGCCAGCAGTTTCCCGGGGAATGAAAAACTGTTTTTT.

This clone is a singleton in its sample. The chain links TRBV9 to TRBJ1-4, with D tentatively TRBD1 (5 bases). This CDR3 has 12 residues. V was pared by 3 bases and J by 7 bases, with 7 bases between. Germline V gives CDR1 SGDLS, CDR2 YYNGEE. Written as DNA, the CDR3 is TGTGCCAGCAGCGACGACAGTGAAAAACTGTTTTTT. It yields the protein CASSDDSEKLFF.

The CDR3 spells CASSVMTGTPVYGYTF. The DNA of the CDR3 is TGTGCCAGCAGCGTCATGACCGGGACACCAGTCTATGGCTACACCTTC. This sequence joins TRBV14 and TRBJ1-2; a weak D match, TRBD1 (6 bases). CDR3 size: 16 residues. In germline, CDR1 is SGHDN, CDR2 FVKESK. The V end was cut by 5 bases, the J end by 4 bases, with 20 bases between.

The chain joins TRBV11-2 to TRBJ2-5; 7 nucleotides align to TRBD2. CDR1 and CDR2 (germline): SGHAT, FQNNGV. Trimming removed 3 bases from V and 3 bases from J; junction bases left unmatched: 7. The CDR3 totals 15 residues. The CDR3 nucleotides read TGTGCCAGCAGCTTTAGAGGGAGGGTGGAAGAGACCCAGTACTTC. This codes for CASSFRGRVEETQYF. The whole variable domain, filled in from reference TRBV11-2 and TRBJ2-5, reads EAGVAQSPRYKIIEKRQSVAFWCNPISGHATLYWYQQILGQGPKLLIQFQNNGVVDDSQLPKDRFSAERLKGVDSTLKIQPAKLEDSAVYLCASSFRGRVEETQYFGPGTRLLVL.

The chain uses TRBV13 and TRBJ1-1, with D uncertain. Trimming stripped 7 bases from V and 0 bases from J, with 15 bases between. The CDR3 extends over 15 amino acids. Germline V gene data show CDR1 as PRHDT and CDR2 as FYEKMQ (reference sequence). The CDR3 bases are TGTGCCAGCACCCTGTCCTTTAGCTTGAACACTGAAGCTTTCTTT. This encodes CASTLSFSLNTEAFF.